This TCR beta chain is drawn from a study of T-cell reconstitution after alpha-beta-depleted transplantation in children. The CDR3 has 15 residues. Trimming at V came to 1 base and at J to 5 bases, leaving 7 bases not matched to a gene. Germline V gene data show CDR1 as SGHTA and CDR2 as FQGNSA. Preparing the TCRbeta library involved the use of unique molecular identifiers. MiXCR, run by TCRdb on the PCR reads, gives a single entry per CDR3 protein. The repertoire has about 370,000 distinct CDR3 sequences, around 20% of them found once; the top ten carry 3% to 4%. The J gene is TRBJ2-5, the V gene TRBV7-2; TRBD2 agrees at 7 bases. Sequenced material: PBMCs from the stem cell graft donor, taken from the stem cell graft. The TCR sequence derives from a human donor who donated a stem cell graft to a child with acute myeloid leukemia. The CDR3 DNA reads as TGTGCCAGCAGCTTAGGTGGCGGGAGAGGGGAGACCCAGTACTTC. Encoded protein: CASSLGGGRGETQYF.